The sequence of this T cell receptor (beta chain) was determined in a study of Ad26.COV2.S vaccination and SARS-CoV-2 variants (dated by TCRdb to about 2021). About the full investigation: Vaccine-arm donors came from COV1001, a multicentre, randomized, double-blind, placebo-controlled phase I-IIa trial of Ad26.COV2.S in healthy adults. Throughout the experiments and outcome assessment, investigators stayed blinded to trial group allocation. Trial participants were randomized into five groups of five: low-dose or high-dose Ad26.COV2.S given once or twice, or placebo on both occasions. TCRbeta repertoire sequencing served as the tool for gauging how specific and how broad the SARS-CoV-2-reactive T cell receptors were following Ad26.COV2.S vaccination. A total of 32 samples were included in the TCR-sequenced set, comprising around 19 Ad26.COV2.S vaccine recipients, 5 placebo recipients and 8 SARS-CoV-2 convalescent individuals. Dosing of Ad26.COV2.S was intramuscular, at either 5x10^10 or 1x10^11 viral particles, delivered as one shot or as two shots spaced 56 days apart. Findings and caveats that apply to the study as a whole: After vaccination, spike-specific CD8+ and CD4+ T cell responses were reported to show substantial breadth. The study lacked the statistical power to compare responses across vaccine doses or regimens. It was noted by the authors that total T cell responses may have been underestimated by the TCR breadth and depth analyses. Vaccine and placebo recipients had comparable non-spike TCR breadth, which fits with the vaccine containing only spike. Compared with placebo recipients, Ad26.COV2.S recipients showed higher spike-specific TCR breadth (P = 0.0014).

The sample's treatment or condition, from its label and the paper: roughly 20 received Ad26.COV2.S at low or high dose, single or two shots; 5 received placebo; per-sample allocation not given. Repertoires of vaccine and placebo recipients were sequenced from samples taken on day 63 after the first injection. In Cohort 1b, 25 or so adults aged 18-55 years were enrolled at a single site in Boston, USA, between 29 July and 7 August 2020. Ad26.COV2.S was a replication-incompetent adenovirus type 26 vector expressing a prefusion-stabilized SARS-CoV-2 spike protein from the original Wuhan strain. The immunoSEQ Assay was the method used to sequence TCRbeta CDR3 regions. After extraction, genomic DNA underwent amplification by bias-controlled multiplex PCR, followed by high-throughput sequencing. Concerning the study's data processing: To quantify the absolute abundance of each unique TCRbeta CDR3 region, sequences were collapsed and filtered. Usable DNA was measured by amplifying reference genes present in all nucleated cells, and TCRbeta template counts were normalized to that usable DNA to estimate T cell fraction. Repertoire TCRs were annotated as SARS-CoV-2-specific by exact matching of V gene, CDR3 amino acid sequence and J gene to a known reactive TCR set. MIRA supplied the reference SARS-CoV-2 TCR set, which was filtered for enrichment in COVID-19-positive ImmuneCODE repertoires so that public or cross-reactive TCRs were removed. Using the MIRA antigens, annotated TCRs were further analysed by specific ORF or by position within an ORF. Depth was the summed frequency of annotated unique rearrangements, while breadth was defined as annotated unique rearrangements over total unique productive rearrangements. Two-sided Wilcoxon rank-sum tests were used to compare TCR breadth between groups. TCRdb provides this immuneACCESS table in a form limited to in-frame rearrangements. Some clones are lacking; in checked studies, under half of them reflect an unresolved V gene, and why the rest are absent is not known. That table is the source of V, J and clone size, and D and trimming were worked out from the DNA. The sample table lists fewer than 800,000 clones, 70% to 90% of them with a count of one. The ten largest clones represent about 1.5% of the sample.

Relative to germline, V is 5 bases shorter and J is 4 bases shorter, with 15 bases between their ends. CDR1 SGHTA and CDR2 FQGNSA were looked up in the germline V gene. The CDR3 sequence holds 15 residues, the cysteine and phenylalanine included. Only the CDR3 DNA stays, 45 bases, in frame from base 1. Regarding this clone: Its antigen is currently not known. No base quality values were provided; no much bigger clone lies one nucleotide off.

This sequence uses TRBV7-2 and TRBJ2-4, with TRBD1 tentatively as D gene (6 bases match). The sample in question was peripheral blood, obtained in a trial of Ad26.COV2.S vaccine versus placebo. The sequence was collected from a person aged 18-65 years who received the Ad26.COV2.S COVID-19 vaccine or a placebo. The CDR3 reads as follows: CASSLYGTPKNIQYF. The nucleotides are TGTGCCAGCAGCCTATACGGGACACCTAAAAACATTCAGTACTTC.